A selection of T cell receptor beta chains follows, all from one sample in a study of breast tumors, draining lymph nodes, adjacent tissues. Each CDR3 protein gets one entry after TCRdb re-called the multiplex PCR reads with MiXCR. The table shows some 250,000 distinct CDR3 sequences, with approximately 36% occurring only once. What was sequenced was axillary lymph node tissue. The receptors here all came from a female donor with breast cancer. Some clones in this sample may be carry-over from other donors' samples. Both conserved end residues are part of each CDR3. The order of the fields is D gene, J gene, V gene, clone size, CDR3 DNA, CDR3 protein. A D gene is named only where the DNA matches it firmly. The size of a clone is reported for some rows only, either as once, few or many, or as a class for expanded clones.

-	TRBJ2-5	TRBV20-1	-	TGCAGTCCCGCCGTTATGGAGACCCAGTCCTTC	CSPAVMETQSF
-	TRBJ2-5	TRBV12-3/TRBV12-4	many	TGTGCCAGCAGTTTAGCGGCGATGGGGTACCAAGAGACCCAGTACTTC	CASSLAAMGYQETQYF
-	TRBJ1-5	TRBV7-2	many	TGTGCCAGCAGCTTATATACGGCAGATCAGCCCCAGCATTTT	CASSLYTADQPQHF
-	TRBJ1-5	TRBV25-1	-	TGTGCTAGAGTGGGCATTAGCAATCAGCCCCAGCATTTT	CARVGISNQPQHF
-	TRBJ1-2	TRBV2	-	TGTGCCAGCATTCTATCCAGGGCGGATGACGGCTACACCTTC	CASILSRADDGYTF
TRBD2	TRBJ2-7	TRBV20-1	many	TGCAGTGCTAGAGTCGCGGGGACTAGCGGGCCCGAGCAGTACTTC	CSARVAGTSGPEQYF
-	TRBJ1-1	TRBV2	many	TGTGCCAGCAAGGGGGGGTCAGGCACTGAAGCTTTCTTT	CASKGGSGTEAFF
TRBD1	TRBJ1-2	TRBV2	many	TGTGCCCAAGCAGGGCAGGGGGCCGACTATGGCTACACCTTC	CAQAGQGADYGYTF
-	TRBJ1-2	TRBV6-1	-	TGTGCCAGCAGCAGGAGGACAGAGCCGCGCTACACCTTC	CASSRRTEPRYTF
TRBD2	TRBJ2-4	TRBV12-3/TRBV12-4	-	TGTGCCAGCAGCCGTAGCGGGGGGCTGACCAAAAACATTCAGTACTTC	CASSRSGGLTKNIQYF
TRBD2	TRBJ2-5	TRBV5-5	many	TGTGCCAGCAGCAACGGGACTAGCGGGAGTTGGTACCAAGAGACCCAGTACTTC	CASSNGTSGSWYQETQYF
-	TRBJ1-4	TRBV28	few	TGTGCCAGCAGTCGTTGGGACTCAGAGGGGGAAAAACTGTTTTTT	CASSRWDSEGEKLFF
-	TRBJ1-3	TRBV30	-	TGTGCCTGGACTTCGATGAGTTGGACGGCGAGCTCTGGAAACACCATATATTTT	CAWTSMSWTASSGNTIYF
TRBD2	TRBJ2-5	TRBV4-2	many	TGTGCCAGCAGCCAAGAGGGGGTACCGGGACTACAAGAGACCCAGTACTTC	CASSQEGVPGLQETQYF
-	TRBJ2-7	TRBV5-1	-	TGCGCCAGCGGCGCGGCCACGGACAGCCTCGCCTACGAGCAGTACTTC	CASGAATDSLAYEQYF
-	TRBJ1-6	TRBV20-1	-	TGCAGTGCTAGGGAACAGGGAAATTCACCCCTCCACTTT	CSAREQGNSPLHF
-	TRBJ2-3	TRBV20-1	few	TGCAGTGCTATGCTGGGACCCCCAGATACGCAGTATTTT	CSAMLGPPDTQYF
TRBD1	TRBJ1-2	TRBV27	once	TGTGCCAACTGGGACAGCTATGGCTACACCTTC	CANWDSYGYTF
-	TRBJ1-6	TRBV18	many	TGTGCCAGCTCACCCCGAAGGGTTGGCTCACCCCTCCACTTT	CASSPRRVGSPLHF